This paragraph reports one TCR beta chain. TCRdb's table, derived via immunoSEQ multiplex PCR, lists solely in-frame clones and lacks some. The profile shows approximately 70,000 clones, around 90% of them singletons. This specimen belongs to a study of OX40 agonist ivuxolimab in advanced cancers. The CDR3 contains 15 residues. With 3 bases clipped from V and 1 base from J, the junction kept 4 bases outside the gene matches. Germline V gives CDR1 LNHDA, CDR2 SQIVND (reference sequence). The V call is TRBV19, the J call TRBJ1-1; the match to TRBD1 covers 8 bases. The material sequenced was CD4+ or CD8+ T cells sorted from blood, taken in a trial of the OX40 agonist ivuxolimab. The source is an adult with an advanced solid tumor such as melanoma, head and neck, liver or kidney cancer. The CDR3, as DNA: TGTGCCAGTAGTATCGACAGGGGTTGGAACACTGAAGCTTTCTTT. This encodes CASSIDRGWNTEAFF.